The subject of this entry is one T cell receptor beta chain. This specimen belongs to a study of preoperative IRX-2 immunotherapy in early breast cancer. The trim removed 0 bases at V and 5 bases at J, leaving 8 bases unmatched. This CDR3 contains 16 residues. Germline V CDR1 and CDR2: SGHRS, YFSETQ. Treatment defined: preoperative locoregional IRX-2 cytokine immunotherapy. Preoperative locoregional IRX-2 cytokine immunotherapy was tested in the phase Ib source study. The assay was immunoSEQ multiplex PCR, and TCRdb's table has in-frame clones only and misses some. The sample lists about 89,000 clones, just over 85% occurring once.

The chain couples TRBV5-1 to TRBJ2-5; 9 bases agree with TRBD1. The sequence derives from a human donor with breast cancer. This specimen was tumor tissue, taken after IRX-2 immunotherapy. For the CDR3, the DNA is TGCGCCAGCAGCTTGGCTGGGACAGGGCTGGTGGAGACCCAGTACTTC. It yields the protein CASSLAGTGLVETQYF.